This note documents a single T cell receptor beta chain sequence. Compared with the rest of its sample, this clone is medium-sized (0.01 to 0.1%). Its antigen is unknown. No qualities accompany the bases; no much larger clone lies one base away. This sample stems from a study of T cells in localized non-small cell lung cancer (dated by TCRdb to 2020 to 2021). With respect to the entire study: The study examined T cell repertoires in a few hundred patients with early-stage NSCLC and compared tumors with uninvolved tumor-adjacent lungs. All 250 or so NSCLC patients in the cohort were treatment-naive and had localized lung tumors that were resected. Of the NSCLC patients, 129 were male and around 97 were female, and the mean age was approximately 66 years.

Including the terminal cysteine and phenylalanine, the CDR3 comprises 15 residues. The read is trimmed to its CDR3 DNA, 45 bases read in frame from base 1. Cut back by 2 bases and 8 bases, the V and J ends lie 16 bases apart. CDR1 and CDR2 were assigned from the germline V gene as SGHRS and YFSETQ. The immunoSEQ Assay was used to sequence TCR beta CDR3 regions from DNA. In the paper's pipeline: To compute T cell density, TCR beta template counts were normalized to usable DNA, which was estimated by amplifying housekeeping genes. The preseqR package was used to estimate richness by extrapolating to 400,000 templates for PBMC samples and to 120,000 templates for tissue samples. Clonality was defined by subtracting Pielou's evenness from one. Tissue-enriched TCRs were identified by differential abundance testing using productive amino-acid clonotypes, minimum total count 5 and alpha 0.1. The Jaccard Index and the Morisita Overlap Index were used to quantify repertoire overlap between compartments. GLIPH clustered TCR beta CDR3s with public tetramer-defined viral CDR3s; viral motifs required at least three viral sequences plus V-gene enrichment. TCRdb mirrors the immuneACCESS table, restricted to in-frame sequences. Some clones are absent from its copies; in checked studies, under half trace to an unresolved V gene, and the reason for the others is unknown. V and J calls and clone size come straight from that table; D and trimming were deduced from the DNA. The sample yields some 6,200 clones; roughly 25% were counted once. The ten largest clones add up to 9.5% to 10% of the sample.

General conclusions and limits of the study: Because multi-region tumor sequencing was not done, intratumor heterogeneity could not be ruled out. Because the study design was exploratory, TCR variables were selected using unadjusted p-values without false-discovery rate correction. Longer overall survival was associated with higher T cell density in blood, whereas shorter survival was associated with higher clonality in adjacent lung. Of the top 100 tumor clones, a median of approximately 60 were detected in paired uninvolved adjacent lung; approximately 30 were also among that lung's top 100. Uninvolved tumor-adjacent lung showed the highest T cell clonality, higher than tumor, which suggests more focused antigenic responses in the uninvolved tumor-adjacent lung.

At diagnosis, tumor, uninvolved tumor-adjacent lung and peripheral blood were collected and then preserved as a mix of FFPE and fresh-frozen material. Here the chain combines TRBV5-1 and TRBJ1-4; the D gene identity is not certain. The clonotype originates from an older female donor with stage I lung adenocarcinoma. The material was lung tumor tissue, obtained before any cancer treatment. Read as DNA, the sequence is TGCGCCAGCAGCTTCTACACGGGAAAGGAGGAAAAACTGTTTTTT. Its translation is CASSFYTGKEEKLFF.